The rows below give T cell receptor beta chains drawn from one sample of a study of T cells after yellow fever vaccination. Each CDR3 protein gets one entry after TCRdb re-called the 5' RACE reads with MiXCR. Here the sample spans about 170,000 distinct CDR3 sequences, 11% being singletons. Sequenced here: CD8+ T cells sorted from PBMCs, sampled 15 days after the yellow fever booster vaccination. Receptor source: a man aged 18 to 30 who received the YFV17D yellow fever vaccine. Both conserved end residues are part of each CDR3. A D gene is named only where the DNA matches it firmly. The size field is filled for only some rows; it gives once, few, many or a size class.

clone_size: few
d_call: .
j_call: TRBJ1-2
v_call: TRBV20-1
cdr3_nt: TGCAGTGCTACCACTCTCCGGGCCCACAACTATGGCTACACCTTC
cdr3_aa: CSATTLRAHNYGYTF

clone_size: .
d_call: .
j_call: TRBJ2-3
v_call: TRBV6-6
cdr3_nt: TGTGCCAGCAGTTACGCCGCAGACACAGATACGCAGTATTTT
cdr3_aa: CASSYAADTDTQYF

clone_size: .
d_call: .
j_call: TRBJ1-4
v_call: TRBV10-2
cdr3_nt: TGCGCCAGCAGTGAAGGGGAAAAACTGTTTTTT
cdr3_aa: CASSEGEKLFF

clone_size: many
d_call: .
j_call: TRBJ2-3
v_call: TRBV24-1
cdr3_nt: TGTGCCACCAGTGATTTTAGCACAGATACGCAGTATTTT
cdr3_aa: CATSDFSTDTQYF

clone_size: few
d_call: TRBD1
j_call: TRBJ1-1
v_call: TRBV5-1
cdr3_nt: TGCGCCAGCAGTCCACCGACAGGGGGAGGGAACACTGAAGCTTTCTTT
cdr3_aa: CASSPPTGGGNTEAFF

clone_size: few
d_call: TRBD2
j_call: TRBJ2-7
v_call: TRBV4-1
cdr3_nt: TGCGCCAGCAGCCAAGTCGGACTAGCGCCCGAGCAGTACTTC
cdr3_aa: CASSQVGLAPEQYF

clone_size: .
d_call: TRBD1
j_call: TRBJ2-1
v_call: TRBV20-1
cdr3_nt: TGCAGTGCTTGGGACAGGGGCGACTACAATGAGCAGTTCTTC
cdr3_aa: CSAWDRGDYNEQFF

clone_size: few
d_call: .
j_call: TRBJ1-2
v_call: TRBV6-5
cdr3_nt: TGTGCCAGCAGTTCCTGGGGGGGGCCAGACTATGGCTACACCTTC
cdr3_aa: CASSSWGGPDYGYTF

clone_size: many
d_call: TRBD2
j_call: TRBJ2-1
v_call: TRBV23-1
cdr3_nt: TGCGCCAGCAGTCAATCGAGGGCGGGGGGGCCTGATAATGAGCAGTTCTTC
cdr3_aa: CASSQSRAGGPDNEQFF

clone_size: .
d_call: TRBD1
j_call: TRBJ2-1
v_call: TRBV7-2
cdr3_nt: TGTGCCAGCAGCTTTCTTGGACAGGGGTACAATGAGCAGTTCTTC
cdr3_aa: CASSFLGQGYNEQFF

clone_size: .
d_call: .
j_call: TRBJ2-7
v_call: TRBV20-1
cdr3_nt: TGCAGTGCCGCCGGGGACGAATCCTACGAGCAGTACTTC
cdr3_aa: CSAAGDESYEQYF

clone_size: few
d_call: .
j_call: TRBJ1-1
v_call: TRBV3-1
cdr3_nt: TGTGCCAGCAGCCACGTGGGACAGAACACTGAAGCTTTCTTT
cdr3_aa: CASSHVGQNTEAFF

clone_size: many
d_call: TRBD2
j_call: TRBJ2-1
v_call: TRBV6-6
cdr3_nt: TGTGCCAGCAGTTCCGCGGGGGACAATGAGCAGTTCTTC
cdr3_aa: CASSSAGDNEQFF

clone_size: .
d_call: TRBD2
j_call: TRBJ2-1
v_call: TRBV11-2
cdr3_nt: TGTGCCAGCAGCAAACACGGAGCGGGGGCCCACAATGAGCAGTTCTTC
cdr3_aa: CASSKHGAGAHNEQFF

clone_size: few
d_call: TRBD2
j_call: TRBJ2-1
v_call: TRBV29-1
cdr3_nt: TGCAGCGTTGAAGAGGGGCGGGGGGACTACAATGAGCAGTTCTTC
cdr3_aa: CSVEEGRGDYNEQFF

clone_size: .
d_call: TRBD1
j_call: TRBJ2-1
v_call: TRBV7-7
cdr3_nt: TGTGCTAGCAGCCCCTGGACAGGGGCGAATGAGCAGTTCTTC
cdr3_aa: CASSPWTGANEQFF

clone_size: few
d_call: TRBD2
j_call: TRBJ2-1
v_call: TRBV9
cdr3_nt: TGTGCCAGCAGCGAACTAGCGGGGGGGCCTAGCCATGAGCAGTTCTTC
cdr3_aa: CASSELAGGPSHEQFF

clone_size: .
d_call: TRBD1
j_call: TRBJ2-1
v_call: TRBV7-6
cdr3_nt: TGTGCCAGCAGCCCGGGACAGGGGTGGAATGAGCAGTTCTTC
cdr3_aa: CASSPGQGWNEQFF

clone_size: few
d_call: .
j_call: TRBJ2-3
v_call: TRBV19
cdr3_nt: TGTGCCAGTAGTATCGGGCGGGCCGGAGATACGCAGTATTTT
cdr3_aa: CASSIGRAGDTQYF

clone_size: .
d_call: .
j_call: TRBJ2-2
v_call: TRBV7-9
cdr3_nt: TGTGCCAGCATAGGGGGAGCCGGGGAGCTGTTTTTT
cdr3_aa: CASIGGAGELFF

clone_size: .
d_call: .
j_call: TRBJ2-7
v_call: TRBV6-5
cdr3_nt: TGTGCCAGCAGTATGGACAACGAGCAGTACTTC
cdr3_aa: CASSMDNEQYF

clone_size: few
d_call: TRBD2
j_call: TRBJ2-7
v_call: TRBV4-1
cdr3_nt: TGCGCCAGCAGCCAAGGGGCTAGCGGGGGGAGCTCCTACGAGCAGTACTTC
cdr3_aa: CASSQGASGGSSYEQYF

clone_size: .
d_call: .
j_call: TRBJ2-2
v_call: TRBV4-3
cdr3_nt: TGCGCCAGCAGCCAAGGGTCCGATTTCCCGGGCCCCACCGGGGAGCTGTTTTTT
cdr3_aa: CASSQGSDFPGPTGELFF

clone_size: few
d_call: TRBD2
j_call: TRBJ2-3
v_call: TRBV29-1
cdr3_nt: TGCAGCGTCGGACTAGCGGGGGGTTCAGATACGCAGTATTTT
cdr3_aa: CSVGLAGGSDTQYF

clone_size: few
d_call: .
j_call: TRBJ1-1
v_call: TRBV6-1
cdr3_nt: TGTGCCAGCAGTGAAGGTTGGGGGAACACTGAAGCTTTCTTT
cdr3_aa: CASSEGWGNTEAFF